Here is one T cell receptor beta chain with its context. Its specificity is not known. The V gene's germline CDR1 is SNHLY and CDR2 FYNNEI. This CDR3 contains 14 residues. The J segment lost 4 bases and the V segment lost 3 bases, leaving 2 bases of the junction unmatched. PCR was performed using 60 Vbeta and 13 Jbeta primers. Here immunoSEQ multiplex PCR was the method, and the copy in TCRdb shows in-frame clones only, minus some. There are 150,000 to 200,000 clones in the sample; around 80% occur only once, and about 1.4% lies in the top ten. These data are taken from a study of cytomegalovirus exposure and HLA in healthy donors. Overall study findings and caveats: Earlier results showed most TCR beta V segments being productive about 87% or about 30% of the time. Follow-up analysis found HLA locus-dependent TCR association rates, highest for DRB1 and lowest for HLA-C.

The origin of this receptor is a girl between 10 and 17 years old in good health and CMV-seropositive. Sequenced input: PBMCs. The chain couples TRBV2 to TRBJ2-1; the match to TRBD2 covers 8 bases. The CDR3 bases are TGTGCCAGCAGTGACCAGCGGGGGTACAATGAGCAGTTCTTC. It encodes CASSDQRGYNEQFF.